The rows below give T cell receptor beta chains drawn from one sample of a study of blood T cell repertoires in COVID-19. Some clones are missing from TCRdb's copy, which holds only in-frame ones; the method was immunoSEQ multiplex PCR. The sample lists 150,000 or so clones, 82% seen once, with about 8% in the top ten. Material for sequencing was peripheral blood. These receptors all come from a woman aged 65 to 85 with acute or convalescent COVID-19. Both conserved end residues are part of each CDR3. A D gene is named only where the DNA matches it firmly. Part of the rows lack a size; the others show once, few, many or a class for expanded clones.

-,TRBJ2-5,TRBV15,-,TGTGCCACCAGCAGAGATTCGACAGGAGTCCTAGTAACCCAGTACTTC,CATSRDSTGVLVTQYF
TRBD2,TRBJ2-7,TRBV9,-,TGTGCCAGCAGCCCCCTGCGGGAGGCCCACGAGCAGTACTTC,CASSPLREAHEQYF
-,TRBJ2-7,TRBV19,once,TGTGCCAGTAGTATGACCGGGATCTACGAGCAGTACTTC,CASSMTGIYEQYF
TRBD1,TRBJ2-6,TRBV5-4,few,TGTGCCAGCAGCCTACAGGGGGTAACTGGGGCCAACGTCCTGACTTTC,CASSLQGVTGANVLTF
TRBD1,TRBJ1-2,TRBV28,-,TGTGCCAGCAGTAACAAATGGGACAGAACCTTTTATGGCTACACCTTC,CASSNKWDRTFYGYTF
-,TRBJ1-4,TRBV6-5,-,TGTGCCAGCACTCAGGGTGCAACTAATGAAAAACTGTTTTTT,CASTQGATNEKLFF
TRBD1,TRBJ2-7,TRBV30,-,TGTGCCTGGAATCCTGGGACAGGGGTCTCCTACGAGCAGTACTTC,CAWNPGTGVSYEQYF
-,TRBJ1-2,TRBV27,-,TGTGCTTCCGGGACACAAAAGGCAGGGGGCTACACCTTC,CASGTQKAGGYTF
-,TRBJ1-5,TRBV4-2,few,TGTGCCAGCAGCCAAGAGGGAGGGGTCGGCAATCAGCCCCAGCATTTT,CASSQEGGVGNQPQHF
-,TRBJ2-3,TRBV5-6,-,TGTGCCAGCAGCTTGGGTGCAGGGAAGGCAGATACGCAGTATTTT,CASSLGAGKADTQYF
TRBD2,TRBJ2-7,TRBV6-2/TRBV6-3,-,TGTGCCAGCAGTTCCCGGACTAGCGGGCTCTACGAGCAGTACTTC,CASSSRTSGLYEQYF
-,TRBJ1-1,TRBV30,-,TGTGCCTGGAGCTTCAGGGCAATCGCTGAAGCTTTCTTT,CAWSFRAIAEAFF
-,TRBJ2-3,TRBV5-1,once,TGCGCCAGCAGCTTGGGGACAGTTCACACAGATACGCAGTATTTT,CASSLGTVHTDTQYF
TRBD1,TRBJ2-7,TRBV30,-,TGTGCCTGGAAATTCGGACAGGGGCAGTACGAGCAGTACTTC,CAWKFGQGQYEQYF
TRBD2,TRBJ2-2,TRBV5-3,-,TGTGCCAGAAGTTGGATGTTTAGCGGGGTAAACACCGGGGAGCTGTTTTTT,CARSWMFSGVNTGELFF
-,TRBJ2-1,TRBV6-5,-,TGTGCCAGCAGTAAGATAGCCTACAATGAGCAGTTCTTC,CASSKIAYNEQFF
-,TRBJ1-1,TRBV19,once,TGTGCCAGTAGTGTGAGGCTGAACACTGAAGCTTTCTTT,CASSVRLNTEAFF
TRBD2,TRBJ2-7,TRBV27,once,TGTGCCAGCAGTTTATCGGCTAGCGGGGGGACCCAGTACGAGCAGTACTTC,CASSLSASGGTQYEQYF
TRBD1,TRBJ2-7,TRBV2,-,TGTGCCAGCAGGAGACAGGGGGCATTCGAGCAGTACTTC,CASRRQGAFEQYF
-,TRBJ1-2,TRBV12-3/TRBV12-4,-,TGTGCCAGCAGTTTTGACGGCGGCTATGGCTACACCTTC,CASSFDGGYGYTF
-,TRBJ1-5,TRBV4-2,-,TGTGCCAGCAGCCAGGGGCGGGGGAATCAGCCCCAGCATTTT,CASSQGRGNQPQHF
-,TRBJ2-1,TRBV27,-,TGTGCCAGCAGTTTATTCGGTAATGAGCAGTTCTTC,CASSLFGNEQFF
TRBD1,TRBJ1-2,TRBV18,once,TGTGCCAGCTCCCCCGACAGGGGTTATGGCTACACCTTC,CASSPDRGYGYTF
-,TRBJ1-4,TRBV2,-,TGTGCCAGCAGTACAGACGGTGTAACTAATGAAAAACTGTTTTTT,CASSTDGVTNEKLFF
-,TRBJ1-3,TRBV18,-,TGTGCCAGCTCACCGGGCAGTCTCTCTGGAAACACCATATATTTT,CASSPGSLSGNTIYF
TRBD2,TRBJ2-1,TRBV20-1,-,TGCAGTGCTAGTGACCTAGCGGAGGTTTACAATGAGCAGTTCTTC,CSASDLAEVYNEQFF
TRBD1,TRBJ1-1,TRBV4-3,once,TGCGCCAGCAGCCAAGAAGGGACAGGGCCTAACACTGAAGCTTTCTTT,CASSQEGTGPNTEAFF
TRBD1,TRBJ1-2,TRBV23-1,-,TGCGCCAGGAGGACAGGCTACGGCTACACCTTC,CARRTGYGYTF
TRBD1,TRBJ2-7,TRBV5-6,-,TGTGCCAGCAGCCACGGGACAGGGCTGAGCTCCTACGAGCAGTACTTC,CASSHGTGLSSYEQYF
-,TRBJ2-1,TRBV6-6,-,TGTGCCAGCAGTTGGGCGTCATACAATGAGCAGTTCTTC,CASSWASYNEQFF
TRBD2,TRBJ2-1,TRBV30,-,TGTGCCTTCCCCAGGACTAGCGGGGGTGGTGAGCAGTTCTTC,CAFPRTSGGGEQFF
-,TRBJ1-5,TRBV28,-,TGTGCCAGCACCCACCTTACAGGGAAGGGTCAGCCCCAGCATTTT,CASTHLTGKGQPQHF
-,TRBJ1-5,TRBV9,-,TGTGCCAGCAGCGATGGACAGTCCAATCAGCCCCAGCATTTT,CASSDGQSNQPQHF
-,TRBJ1-6,TRBV27,few,TGTGCCAGCCGTAGGGGCAATGGCTCACCCCTCCACTTT,CASRRGNGSPLHF
-,TRBJ2-2,TRBV2,-,TGTGCCAGCAGTGTCCAGGGGCAGGCCACCGGGGAGCTGTTTTTT,CASSVQGQATGELFF